These 20 T cell receptor beta chains originate from one sample sequenced in a study of blood T cell repertoires in COVID-19. Some clones are missing from TCRdb's copy, which holds only in-frame ones; the method was immunoSEQ multiplex PCR. In the table there are about 47,000 clones, approximately 88% of which are singletons. Sequencing used peripheral blood. These receptors were taken from a man aged 45-60 years with active COVID-19.

V and J are TRBV14 and TRBJ2-1, with a weak D call TRBD1 (5 bases). The germline V gene encodes CDR1 SGHDN and CDR2 FVKESK. V was trimmed by 0 bases and J by 1 base, leaving 13 bases between them. This CDR3 has 17 residues. CDR3 nucleotides: TGTGCCAGCAGCCAAGAAGCTGGCAGGGTGTCCTACAATGAGCAGTTCTTC. Its protein is CASSQEAGRVSYNEQFF.

V usage is TRBV5-1 and J usage is TRBJ1-1; TRBD1 matches at 7 bases. The germline V gene encodes CDR1 SGHRS and CDR2 YFSETQ. After removal of 4 bases from V and 1 base from J, the junction contained 4 bases not matched to a gene. The CDR3 covers 14 residues. CDR3 protein: CASSPGTANTEAFF. The CDR3 bases are TGCGCCAGCAGCCCGGGGACAGCGAACACTGAAGCTTTCTTT.

The rearrangement links TRBV3-1 (or the pseudogene TRBV3-2) to TRBJ2-7; the D is unclear. CDR1 LGHDT and CDR2 YNNKEL come from the germline V gene (reference sequence). There are 13 residues in the CDR3. Deletions cut 1 base from V and 9 bases from J, with 13 bases between. The CDR3 sequence is CASSQGARNGQYF. The CDR3 DNA follows: TGTGCCAGCAGCCAAGGGGCCCGAAACGGGCAGTACTTC.

The chain couples TRBV6-5 to TRBJ2-3; a weak D match, TRBD2 (6 bases). This CDR3 has 15 amino acids. V gave up 2 bases and J gave up 2 bases, with 11 bases separating them. CDR1 and CDR2 (germline): MNHEY, SVGAGI. The CDR3 loop is CASSYLGGTTDTQYF. CDR3 nucleotide sequence: TGTGCCAGCAGTTACCTCGGGGGAACCACAGATACGCAGTATTTT.

The chain has TRBV11-2 and TRBJ2-1, with 13 bases aligning to TRBD2. Trimming took 4 bases from V and 1 from J; bases not matched to a gene: 4. Germline V lookup: CDR1 SGHAT, CDR2 FQNNGV. The CDR3 consists of 17 residues. The CDR3, as DNA: TGTGCCAGCAGCTCGGGGACTAGCGGGACTTCCTACAATGAGCAGTTCTTC. This sequence encodes CASSSGTSGTSYNEQFF.

V is TRBV6-6 and J is TRBJ1-5; D not resolved. V was pared by 4 bases and J by 2 bases, with 9 bases between. The CDR3 sequence is 14 residues long. Germline V gene sequence: CDR1 MNHNY, CDR2 SVGAGI (reference sequence). The DNA of the CDR3 is TGTGCCAGCAGTTCCGCGTTCGGCAATCAGCCCCAGCATTTT. This codes for CASSSAFGNQPQHF.

This chain uses TRBV5-6 with TRBJ2-5; 7 bases are shared with TRBD2. The CDR3 sequence is 13 residues long. V was pared by 2 bases and J by 5 bases, with 3 bases of the junction left unmatched. CDR1 and CDR2 (germline): SGHDT, YYEEEE. The CDR3 nucleotides read TGTGCCAGCAGCTTCGGGGAGGGGGAGACCCAGTACTTC. This codes for CASSFGEGETQYF. Variable domain in full (rest from reference TRBV5-6 and TRBJ2-5): DAGVTQSPTHLIKTRGQQVTLRCSPKSGHDTVSWYQQALGQGPQFIFQYYEEEERQRGNFPDRFSGHQFPNYSSELNVNALLLGDSALYLCASSFGEGETQYFGPGTRLLVL.

The chain couples TRBV19 to TRBJ1-1; D is unclear. CDR1 LNHDA and CDR2 SQIVND come from the germline V gene (reference sequence). The CDR3 is made up of 14 amino acids. V lost 1 base to trimming and J lost 1 base, with 7 bases between them. The CDR3, as DNA: TGTGCCAGTAGTATAGGAGCAACGAACACTGAAGCTTTCTTT. Protein: CASSIGATNTEAFF. Combining the CDR3 with reference TRBV19 and TRBJ1-1 gives the whole variable domain DGGITQSPKYLFRKEGQNVTLSCEQNLNHDAMYWYRQDPGQGLRLIYYSQIVNDFQKGDIAEGYSVSREKKESFPLTVTSAQKNPTAFYLCASSIGATNTEAFFGQGTRLTVV.

J is TRBJ2-2 and V is TRBV10-3; TRBD2 matches 10 bases. This CDR3 region has 14 residues. Germline V gene data show CDR1 as ENHRY and CDR2 as SYGVKD. V lost 6 bases and J lost 5; bases outside the gene matches: 3. The CDR3 reads CAIRDSGGTGELFF. CDR3 DNA sequence: TGTGCCATCAGGGATAGCGGGGGGACCGGGGAGCTGTTTTTT.

This clone was picked up one time. Written as DNA, the CDR3 is TGCGCCAGCAGCTGGGGAGGGATTGGCAATGAGCAGTTCTTC. Amino acid sequence: CASSWGGIGNEQFF. V and J are TRBV5-1 and TRBJ2-1, with 7 positions matching TRBD2. The junction had 6 bases not matched to a gene; V was cut back by 3 bases and J by 6 bases. In germline, CDR1 is SGHRS, CDR2 YFSETQ. This CDR3 has 14 residues.

V usage is TRBV4-2 and J usage is TRBJ2-2; possible D gene TRBD1, 5 bases. The CDR3 totals 14 residues. In germline, CDR1 is LGHNA, CDR2 YNFKEQ. V lost 4 bases and J 1 base, leaving 7 bases between the germline ends. The chain's CDR3 is CASSLQGNTGELFF. The CDR3 DNA reads TGTGCCAGCAGCCTTCAGGGGAACACCGGGGAGCTGTTTTTT.

This clone was observed a few times. The chain combines TRBV6-5 with TRBJ2-3; tentatively, D is TRBD1 (6 bases). This CDR3 has 15 residues. Looked up from germline, CDR1 is MNHEY and CDR2 is SVGAGI. The V end was cut by 4 bases, the J end by 4 bases, with 15 bases between. CDR3 nucleotide sequence: TGTGCCAGCAGTTCCGGGACACCAACCCCAGATACGCAGTATTTT. The encoded protein is CASSSGTPTPDTQYF.

This clone has a single count. V gene TRBV27 combines with J gene TRBJ1-2; D possibly corresponds to TRBD1 (6 bases). CDR3 length: 16 residues. The germline V and J ends were trimmed by 2 bases and 2 bases, with 15 bases remaining between them. CDR1 and CDR2 from the germline V gene are MNHEY and SMNVEV (reference sequence). CDR3: CASSLNGRGLNYGYTF. The CDR3 coding sequence is TGTGCCAGCAGTTTAAATGGCAGGGGTTTGAACTATGGCTACACCTTC.

The CDR3: CASSLAGLKDTQYF. Written as DNA, the CDR3 is TGTGCCAGCAGCTTAGCGGGCCTCAAGGATACGCAGTATTTT. The rearrangement joins TRBV7-9 to TRBJ2-3, with D unclear. In germline, CDR1 is SEHNR, CDR2 FQNEAQ (reference sequence). V lost 0 bases, J lost 6 bases, and 10 bases lay in between. This CDR3 is built from 14 residues. Using reference TRBV7-9 and TRBJ2-3 for the parts outside the CDR3, the full variable domain is DTGVSQNPRHKITKRGQNVTFRCDPISEHNRLYWYRQTLGQGPEFLTYFQNEAQLEKSRLLSDRFSAERPKGSFSTLEIQRTEQGDSAMYLCASSLAGLKDTQYFGPGTRLTVL.

The rearrangement links TRBV7-2 to TRBJ1-1; D is ambiguous. The germline V gene encodes CDR1 SGHTA and CDR2 FQGNSA. The CDR3 covers 16 residues. V shed 5 bases and J shed 1 base, with 17 bases lying between them. This CDR3 is CASSHGLGSWNTEAFF. CDR3 bases: TGTGCCAGCAGCCATGGACTTGGAAGTTGGAACACTGAAGCTTTCTTT.

The chain couples TRBV7-6 to TRBJ2-2; the match to TRBD2 covers 12 bases. The V segment lost 5 bases and the J segment 5 bases; nucleotides outside the gene matches: 3. The CDR3 extends over 15 amino acids. Germline CDR1 and CDR2: SGHVS and FNYEAQ. The CDR3 is CASSLTSGGTGELFF. CDR3 nucleotide sequence: TGTGCCAGCAGCCTAACTAGCGGGGGGACCGGGGAGCTGTTTTTT.

This sequence joins TRBV3-1 (or the pseudogene TRBV3-2) and TRBJ2-5; D is undetermined. The CDR3 has 14 amino acids. Germline V gives CDR1 LGHDT, CDR2 YNNKEL (reference sequence). The germline V and J ends were trimmed by 6 bases and 4 bases, with 15 bases remaining between them. The CDR3 coding sequence is TGTGCCAGCAGACTCGTCGGAGCCGGAGAGACCCAGTACTTC. Translating it yields CASRLVGAGETQYF.

In this sample, this clone turned up once. The gene calls are TRBV6-5 and TRBJ1-5; TRBD1 is a possible D gene (5 bases). CDR3 size: 13 residues. Germline V gives CDR1 MNHEY, CDR2 SVGAGI. Trimming pared 3 bases from V and 5 bases from J, leaving 8 bases between. The CDR3 loop reads CASSYSGYQPQHF. The CDR3 coding sequence is TGTGCCAGCAGTTATTCAGGGTATCAGCCCCAGCATTTT.

V gene TRBV12-3 or TRBV12-4 combines with J gene TRBJ2-5; no clear D gene. Trimming removed 7 bases at V and 0 bases at J, with 9 bases between. This CDR3 is built from 13 residues. The CDR3 is CASMGQNQETQYF. The DNA for the CDR3 is TGTGCCAGCATGGGCCAGAACCAAGAGACCCAGTACTTC.

V gene TRBV11-2 combines with J gene TRBJ1-2; 10 bases agree with TRBD1. There are 16 residues in the CDR3. CDR1 and CDR2 from the germline V gene are SGHAT and FQNNGV. Trimming removed 5 bases from V and 2 bases from J; junction bases left unmatched: 8. Here the CDR3 DNA reads TGTGCCAGCAGCCCCTCGGGGACAGGGGCCAACTATGGCTACACCTTC. Translated, it gives CASSPSGTGANYGYTF.